These 16 T cell receptor beta chains came from one sample sequenced in a study of T cells in Graves' hyperthyroidism and ophthalmopathy. Authors of the study amplified TCR beta CDR3 regions from RNA transcripts. HTBI primers drove first-round RT-PCR of the TCR CDR3. TCRdb re-analysed the multiplex PCR reads in MiXCR, keeping a single row per CDR3 protein. Altogether more than 650,000 distinct CDR3 sequences are present, 13% to 15% being singletons, with the ten largest covering more than 8.5%. Sequences were obtained from blood. The receptor source for this set is a woman between 18 and 29 years old with Graves' hyperthyroidism.

This clonotype was counted at least ten times. The V and J genes are TRBV5-6 and TRBJ2-5; D is ambiguous. V was cut by 4 bases and J by 4 bases, with 14 bases left in between. The CDR3 has 14 residues. In germline, CDR1 is SGHDT, CDR2 YYEEEE. CDR3: CASSPLTVGETQYF. Here the CDR3 DNA reads TGTGCCAGCAGCCCCCTAACCGTAGGAGAGACCCAGTACTTC.

This clonotype was recorded many times. The chain combines TRBV30 with TRBJ2-1; D may be TRBD1 or TRBD2 (5 bases each). V was trimmed by 1 base and J by 6 bases, leaving 19 bases between them. CDR1 and CDR2 (germline): GTSNPN, SVGIG (reference sequence). The CDR3 is 16 amino acids. The CDR3 DNA reads TGTGCCTGGAGTGATACCGGGACCCAGAGGGCCAATGAGCAGTTCTTC. Translating gives CAWSDTGTQRANEQFF.

The chain is built from TRBV7-8 and TRBJ2-1; 12 bases align to TRBD2. The V gene end was trimmed by 1 base and the J gene end by 7 bases; junction bases not matched to a gene: 11. The CDR3 covers 18 residues. The germline V gene encodes CDR1 SGHVS and CDR2 FQNEAQ. The CDR3, as DNA: TGTGCCAGCAGCTTAGTAGGTCTAGCGGGAGGGGTTCAGAATGAGCAGTTCTTC. Translation gives CASSLVGLAGGVQNEQFF.

This clonotype has at least ten counts. V usage is TRBV11-3 and J usage is TRBJ2-1; 8 bases map to TRBD1. Germline CDR1 SGHNT, CDR2 YENEEA. This CDR3 region has 16 residues. Losses at the gene ends were 5 bases for V and 6 bases for J; bases not matched to a gene: 12. DNA for the CDR3: TGTGCCAGCAGCCTCCGCGCAGGGACAGGCGCCAATGAGCAGTTCTTC. Protein sequence: CASSLRAGTGANEQFF. The complete variable domain, with remaining parts taken from reference TRBV11-3 and TRBJ2-1, reads EAGVVQSPRYKIIEKKQPVAFWCNPISGHNTLYWYLQNLGQGPELLIRYENEEAVDDSQLPKDRFSAERLKGVDSTLKIQPAELGDSAVYLCASSLRAGTGANEQFFGPGTRLTVL.

This clonotype was counted a few times. J is TRBJ1-3 and V is TRBV18; D is unclear. V lost 4 bases and J lost 5, with 12 bases in between. The CDR3 spans 14 residues. From germline, CDR1 is KGHSH and CDR2 LQKENI. The CDR3 sequence is CASSLSGERNTIYF. As DNA, the CDR3 is TGTGCCAGCTCACTGTCGGGTGAAAGAAACACCATATATTTT.

This clonotype turned up a few times. V and J are TRBV5-1 and TRBJ2-1, with TRBD2 identical over 7 bases. The V and J ends lost 7 bases and 8 bases, in that order; junction bases with no gene match: 12. Per germline, CDR1 SGHRS and CDR2 YFSETQ. The CDR3 consists of 14 residues. CDR3 residues: CASGRGLSTDEQFF. The CDR3 DNA follows: TGCGCCAGCGGGAGGGGTTTAAGTACTGATGAGCAGTTCTTC.

This clonotype was picked up many times. The rearrangement joins TRBV28 to TRBJ2-7; TRBD2 might be the D (6 bases). Germline loops: CDR1 MDHEN, CDR2 SYDVKM. CDR3 size: 13 residues. The V and J ends lost 5 bases and 5 bases respectively, with 13 bases between them. CDR3 coding DNA: TGTGCCAGCAGTATCGGGACTGCGAACGAGCAGTACTTC. It is translated as CASSIGTANEQYF.

Regarding this clonotype: A much more abundant neighbour one base away suggests this may be a read error. The conserved closing phenylalanine or tryptophan is absent in this CDR3, likely reflecting a read error. The V call is TRBV5-1, the J call TRBJ2-1; 7 bases align to TRBD1. The CDR3 length is 15 residues. The germline CDR1 and CDR2 sequences are SGHRS and YFSETQ. The CDR3 is CASSVQGTPYNEQFL. As DNA, the CDR3 is TGTGCCAGCAGCGTACAGGGGACCCCTTACAATGAGCAGTTCCTC.

The chain is built from TRBV24-1 and TRBJ2-3; tentative D call: TRBD2 (5 bases). There are 14 residues in the CDR3. The V gene lost 1 base and the J gene lost 5 bases, with 9 bases spanning the gap. The germline V gene encodes CDR1 KGHDR and CDR2 SFDVKD. The CDR3, as DNA: TGTGCCACCAGTGATTTTGGGAGAGGAGATACGCAGTATTTT. The encoded protein is CATSDFGRGDTQYF.

Many counts were recorded for this clonotype. J is TRBJ2-7 and V is TRBV2; D call uncertain. The CDR3 runs to 11 residues. The V and J ends lost 6 bases and 1 base respectively, with 4 bases between them. Per the germline V gene, CDR1 is SNHLY and CDR2 is FYNNEI. This CDR3 reads CASSISYEQYF. The CDR3 coding sequence is TGTGCCAGCAGCATATCCTACGAGCAGTACTTC.

The chain recombines TRBV19 with TRBJ2-1; 10 bases line up with TRBD2. Germline V CDR1 and CDR2: LNHDA, SQIVND (reference sequence). J lost 4 bases, V lost 7 bases, and 10 bases had no gene match. CDR3 length equals 16 residues. CDR3 residues: CASTPKREGPYNEQFF. The DNA of the CDR3 is TGTGCCAGTACTCCTAAGCGGGAGGGCCCGTACAATGAGCAGTTCTTC.

This clonotype was detected many times. The genes are TRBV12-3 or TRBV12-4 and TRBJ2-7; 8 nucleotides match TRBD2. With 3 bases clipped from V and 3 bases from J, the junction kept 4 bases outside the gene matches. The CDR3 contains 14 residues. CDR3 in DNA: TGTGCCAGCAGTTTCTACGGGAGGGACTACGAGCAGTACTTC. Translated: CASSFYGRDYEQYF.

This clonotype was found many times. The V gene is TRBV29-1, the J gene TRBJ1-5; D remains unclear. CDR1 SQVTM and CDR2 ANQGSEA come from the germline V gene. Trimming took off 4 bases at V and 4 bases at J, with 11 bases between the two ends. This CDR3 contains 13 residues. The DNA of the CDR3 is TGCAGCGTTGGGATCAGCACAAATCAGCCCCAGCATTTT. Its translation: CSVGISTNQPQHF.

This clonotype occurred many times. The rearrangement links TRBV20-1 to TRBJ2-7; 7 bases match TRBD2. The CDR3 is 13 amino acids. V was clipped by 3 bases and J by 0 bases; unmatched bases: 2. Germline CDR1 and CDR2: DFQATT and SNEGSKA (reference sequence). CDR3 sequence reads: CSASLAASYEQYF. As DNA, the CDR3 is TGCAGTGCTAGTCTAGCGGCCTCCTACGAGCAGTACTTC.

This clonotype was counted only a few times. The junction departs from the called germline gene at one end, perhaps through a read error. V is TRBV5-6 and J is TRBJ1-1; D unclear. The CDR3 runs 18 residues. CDR1 is SGHDT and CDR2 is YYEEEE in the germline V gene. The chain's CDR3 is CAGSLPRWASGMNTEAFF. CDR3 nucleotide sequence: TGTGCCGGCAGCTTGCCCCGATGGGCGTCCGGTATGAACACTGAAGCTTTCTTT.

This clonotype turned up a few times. This rearrangement joins TRBV6-9 to TRBJ1-2; D remains unclear. This CDR3 contains 18 residues. The germline V gene encodes CDR1 MNHGY and CDR2 SVAAGI. V was pared by 5 bases and J by 0 bases, with 22 bases between. The CDR3, as DNA: TGTGCCAGCAGTCCTTCGATGCGTTCCCTTCATGCTAACTATGGCTACACCTTC. As protein: CASSPSMRSLHANYGYTF.